The 19 T cell receptor beta chains listed next were all sequenced from one sample in a study of cytomegalovirus exposure and HLA in healthy donors. The PCR made use of 60 Vbeta and 13 Jbeta primers. TCRdb keeps only in-frame clones here, not all; method: immunoSEQ multiplex PCR. This sample has about 200,000 clones, with around 86% found just once. The specimen was PBMCs. These receptors came from a woman between 45 and 65 years old in good health and CMV-seropositive.

The chain is built from TRBV5-6 and TRBJ1-5, with TRBD1 matching over 9 bases. Germline-derived CDR1 and CDR2 are SGHDT and YYEEEE. V shed 1 base and J 7 bases; nucleotides not matched to a gene: 9. The CDR3 extends over 16 amino acids. In DNA, the CDR3 is TGTGCCAGCAGCTTGACCGGGACAGGGACCTGGCAGCCCCAGCATTTT. Encoded protein: CASSLTGTGTWQPQHF. Together with reference TRBV5-6 and TRBJ1-5, the CDR3 gives the full variable domain: DAGVTQSPTHLIKTRGQQVTLRCSPKSGHDTVSWYQQALGQGPQFIFQYYEEEERQRGNFPDRFSGHQFPNYSSELNVNALLLGDSALYLCASSLTGTGTWQPQHFGDGTRLSIL.

The J gene is TRBJ1-3, the V gene TRBV6-5, with D hard to call. V was shortened by 2 bases and J by 4 bases, with 9 bases between the two germline ends. This CDR3 has 14 residues. Germline CDR1 is MNHEY and CDR2 is SVGAGI. DNA for the CDR3: TGTGCCAGCAGTTACGAGCAATACGGAAACACCATATATTTT. Translation gives CASSYEQYGNTIYF.

The chain couples TRBV7-9 to TRBJ1-3; 9 positions match TRBD1. Germline loops: CDR1 SEHNR, CDR2 FQNEAQ (reference sequence). This CDR3 comprises 16 residues. The V segment lost 8 bases and the J segment 0 bases; nucleotides outside the gene matches: 8. CDR3 residues: CASRGQGRGSGNTIYF. The CDR3 coding sequence is TGTGCCAGCCGCGGACAGGGGAGAGGCTCTGGAAACACCATATATTTT.

The chain joins TRBV7-2 to TRBJ2-7; TRBD2 might be the D (7 bases). CDR1 is SGHTA and CDR2 is FQGNSA in the germline V gene. This CDR3 has 15 residues. Trimming stripped 5 bases from V and 6 bases from J, with 20 bases between. The CDR3 region is CASSTFVGGPGEQYF. The CDR3 nucleotides read TGTGCCAGCAGCACCTTCGTGGGGGGGCCGGGCGAGCAGTACTTC. Variable domain in full (rest from reference TRBV7-2 and TRBJ2-7): GAGVSQSPSNKVTEKGKDVELRCDPISGHTALYWYRQSLGQGLEFLIYFQGNSAPDKSGLPSDRFSAERTGGSVSTLTIQRTQQEDSAVYLCASSTFVGGPGEQYFGPGTRLTVT.

The count of this clone is one. The chain links TRBV6-5 to TRBJ1-6; 11 nucleotides align to TRBD1. The germline CDR1 and CDR2 sequences are MNHEY and SVGAGI. V shed 6 bases and J 6 bases; nucleotides not matched to a gene: 1. The CDR3 spans 14 residues. In DNA form, the CDR3 reads TGTGCCAGCAGGGGACAGGGGGGTAATTCACCCCTCCACTTT. It specifies CASRGQGGNSPLHF.

This sequence joins TRBV27 and TRBJ2-7, with 9 nucleotides matching TRBD1. Germline CDR1 MNHEY, CDR2 SMNVEV (reference sequence). The J segment lost 5 bases and the V segment lost 6 bases, leaving 11 bases of the junction unmatched. This CDR3 is built from 15 residues. Here the CDR3 DNA reads TGTGCCAGCAGCCCCGGGACAGGGACGTTTCACGAGCAGTACTTC. This encodes CASSPGTGTFHEQYF.

The chain recombines TRBV9 with TRBJ2-5; TRBD1 aligns across 10 bases. The J call may be incorrect, as the DNA end agrees better with TRBJ2-7. The V gene's germline CDR1 is SGDLS and CDR2 YYNGEE. The CDR3 loop spans 16 amino acids. CDR3 bases: TGTGCCAGCAGCGTAGCTGGGGACAGGGGCTCCTACGAGCAGTACTTC. This codes for CASSVAGDRGSYEQYF.

This clone occurred once. Mismatch with germline at one junction end may stem from a read error. The rearrangement joins TRBV5-1 to TRBJ2-2; D is perhaps TRBD1 (6 bases). CDR1 SGHRS and CDR2 YFSETQ come from the germline V gene. The CDR3 contains 19 residues. CDR3 protein: CASSLAPGHGAMNAGELFF. CDR3 in DNA: TGCGCCAGCAGCTTGGCTCCGGGACACGGAGCGATGAACGCCGGGGAGCTGTTTTTT.

The chain links TRBV6-5 to TRBJ1-2; 7 bases align to TRBD1. The length of the CDR3 is 13 residues. Germline lookup yields CDR1 MNHEY and CDR2 SVGAGI. Trimming took 7 bases from V and 5 from J; bases not matched to a gene: 7. The CDR3, as DNA: TGTGCCAGCACAAGGGGGCGCTGGTATGGCTACACCTTC. It is translated as CASTRGRWYGYTF.

The V gene is TRBV6-5, the J gene TRBJ1-1, with 7 nucleotides matching TRBD1. V shed 2 bases and J 4 bases; nucleotides not matched to a gene: 4. From germline, CDR1 is MNHEY and CDR2 SVGAGI. This CDR3 contains 14 residues. This CDR3 reads CASSYGHRGTEAFF. In DNA form, the CDR3 reads TGTGCCAGCAGTTACGGGCACAGGGGCACTGAAGCTTTCTTT.

This clone was seen just once. The chain is built from TRBV10-3 and TRBJ2-3; TRBD2 might be the D (6 bases). Trimming removed 0 bases from V and 4 bases from J, with 11 bases in between. There are 15 residues in the CDR3. Germline V gene lookup returns CDR1 ENHRY and CDR2 SYGVKD. CDR3 in DNA: TGTGCCATCAGTGAGTCGGTGGAGGGAGCAGATACGCAGTATTTT. Its protein is CAISESVEGADTQYF.

This chain connects TRBV6-1 to TRBJ2-5; D may be TRBD2 (6 bases). Germline CDR1 and CDR2: MNHNS and SASEGT. The CDR3 spans 16 residues. Deletions cut 0 bases from V and 3 bases from J, with 14 bases between. The CDR3 DNA reads as TGTGCCAGCAGTGAAGCAGGCGGGGTACACAAAGAGACCCAGTACTTC. It encodes CASSEAGGVHKETQYF.

CDR3 coding DNA: TGTGCCAGCATCAGCGGGGGGGTTGGAGATACGCAGTATTTT. It translates to CASISGGVGDTQYF. The V and J genes are TRBV6-1 and TRBJ2-3; 10 bases align to TRBD2. Germline V gene lookup returns CDR1 MNHNS and CDR2 SASEGT. This CDR3 comprises 14 residues. The J segment lost 5 bases and the V segment lost 7 bases, leaving 6 bases of the junction unmatched.

The chain joins TRBV30 to TRBJ1-1; 9 bases map to TRBD1. The germline CDR1 and CDR2 sequences are GTSNPN and SVGIG (reference sequence). This CDR3 is built from 11 residues. Trimming removed 3 bases from V and 11 bases from J; junction bases left unmatched: 4. The DNA for the CDR3 is TGTGCCTGGAGCGGGGACAGGGAGGCTTTCTTT. Translation gives CAWSGDREAFF.

The chain has TRBV6-4 and TRBJ2-2; possible D gene TRBD1, 5 bases. The CDR3 is 16 residues long. Germline assignment: CDR1 MRHNA and CDR2 SNTAGT. V was pared by 5 bases and J by 1 base, with 14 bases between. CDR3 sequence reads: CASSRRVERNTGELFF. CDR3 sequence (DNA): TGTGCCAGCAGTCGCAGGGTCGAGAGGAACACCGGGGAGCTGTTTTTT.

This chain joins TRBV21-1 and TRBJ2-5; TRBD2 is the table's D call, not checked against the DNA. TRBV21-1 is flagged as a pseudogene. The CDR3 runs 16 residues. This CDR3 reads CASSSRDSSGGETQYF. The DNA for the CDR3 is TGTGCCAGCAGCAGCCGGGACTCTTCAGGAGGGGAGACCCAGTACTTC.

This clone was recorded a few times. The chain couples TRBV7-2 to TRBJ2-7; TRBD2 agrees at 11 bases. Trimming took 0 bases from V and 4 from J; bases not matched to a gene: 2. From germline, CDR1 is SGHTA and CDR2 FQGNSA. CDR3 length: 15 residues. The CDR3 spells CASSLAGTSGYEQYF. The CDR3 DNA reads as TGTGCCAGCAGCTTAGCAGGGACTAGCGGATACGAGCAGTACTTC. Based on the CDR3 plus reference TRBV7-2 and TRBJ2-7, the full variable domain is GAGVSQSPSNKVTEKGKDVELRCDPISGHTALYWYRQSLGQGLEFLIYFQGNSAPDKSGLPSDRFSAERTGGSVSTLTIQRTQQEDSAVYLCASSLAGTSGYEQYFGPGTRLTVT.

The CDR3 loop reads CASSLKTGPNYGYTF. CDR3 nucleotides: TGTGCCAGCAGTTTGAAAACAGGGCCTAACTATGGCTACACCTTC. The V call is TRBV27, the J call TRBJ1-2, with a tentative D call TRBD1 (6 bases). This CDR3 has 15 amino acids. From germline, CDR1 is MNHEY and CDR2 SMNVEV (reference sequence). V lost 3 bases, J lost 0 bases, and 11 bases lay in between.

The chain joins TRBV7-2 to TRBJ2-7; 8 bases are a match to TRBD1. Unmatched junction bases numbered 5, after V lost 3 bases and J lost 1 base. The CDR3 consists of 15 residues. From germline, CDR1 is SGHTA and CDR2 FQGNSA. The CDR3 loop reads CASSLDQGASYEQYF. In DNA form, the CDR3 reads TGTGCCAGCAGCTTGGATCAGGGGGCTTCCTACGAGCAGTACTTC.